This T cell receptor (beta chain) appears in the sequencing data of a study of metastatic and nonmetastatic thyroid tumors. The wider study: Where malignant and benign thyroid patients were concerned, repertoires were compared across blood and tumor or nodule tissue. Study-wide results and limits: Malignant thyroid tumors reportedly exceeded benign nodules significantly in TCR beta diversity, with the difference appearing in blood and tumor.

TCRdb reprocessed the PCR reads via MiXCR. The profile covers around 20,000 clones, with less than 25% appearing a single time and roughly an eighth taken by the ten largest. The trim removed 8 bases at V and 6 bases at J, leaving 2 bases unmatched. Germline CDR1 reads MNHNS; CDR2 reads SASEGT. The CDR3 extends over 11 amino acids. Thyroid surgery had not been preceded by any treatment in any patient. This clone was picked up a small number of times. Its antigen is unknown. J is TRBJ2-7 and V is TRBV6-1; 9 nucleotides align to TRBD1. The sample comprised tumor tissue. The clonotype originates from a female donor with papillary thyroid cancer or a benign thyroid nodule (not recorded which). Some clones in this sample may be carry-over from other donors' samples. The CDR3 region has the DNA TGTGCCAGCGACAGGGGGAGCGAGCAGTACTTC. Residues: CASDRGSEQYF.